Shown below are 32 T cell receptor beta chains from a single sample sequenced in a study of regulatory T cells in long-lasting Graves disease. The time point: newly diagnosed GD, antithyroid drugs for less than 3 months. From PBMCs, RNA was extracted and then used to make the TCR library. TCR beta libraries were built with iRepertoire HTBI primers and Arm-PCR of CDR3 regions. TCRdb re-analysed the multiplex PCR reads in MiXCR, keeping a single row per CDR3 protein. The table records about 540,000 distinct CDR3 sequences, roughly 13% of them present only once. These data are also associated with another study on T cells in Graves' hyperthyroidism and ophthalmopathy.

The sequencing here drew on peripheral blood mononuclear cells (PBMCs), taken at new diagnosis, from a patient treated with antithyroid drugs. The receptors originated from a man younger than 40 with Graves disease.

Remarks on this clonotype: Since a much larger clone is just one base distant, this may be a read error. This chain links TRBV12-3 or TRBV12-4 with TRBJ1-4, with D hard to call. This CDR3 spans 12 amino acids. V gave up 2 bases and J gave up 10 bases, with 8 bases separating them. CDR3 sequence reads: CASSLFRAKLFF. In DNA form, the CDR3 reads TGTGCCAGCAGTTTATTTAGGGCAAAACTGTTTTTT.

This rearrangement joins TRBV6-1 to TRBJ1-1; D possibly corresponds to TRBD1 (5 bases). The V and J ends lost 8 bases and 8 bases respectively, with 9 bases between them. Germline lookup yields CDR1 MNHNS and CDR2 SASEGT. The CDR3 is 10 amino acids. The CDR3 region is CASGAGEAFF. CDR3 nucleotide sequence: TGTGCCAGCGGGGCGGGGGAAGCTTTCTTT.

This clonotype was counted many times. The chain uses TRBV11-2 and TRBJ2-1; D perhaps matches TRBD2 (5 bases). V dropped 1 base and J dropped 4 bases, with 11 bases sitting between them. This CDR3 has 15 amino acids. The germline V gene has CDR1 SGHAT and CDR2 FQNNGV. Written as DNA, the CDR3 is TGTGCCAGCAGCTTAGGGCGGAGCGGATACAATGAGCAGTTCTTC. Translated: CASSLGRSGYNEQFF.

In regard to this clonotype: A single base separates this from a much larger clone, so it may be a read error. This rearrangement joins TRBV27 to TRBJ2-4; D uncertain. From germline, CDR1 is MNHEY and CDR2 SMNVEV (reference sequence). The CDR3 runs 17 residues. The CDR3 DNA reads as TGTGCCAGCAATCCGTGGGTCACTGGGGAAGCCAAAGACATTCAGTACTTC. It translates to CASNPWVTGEAKDIQYF.

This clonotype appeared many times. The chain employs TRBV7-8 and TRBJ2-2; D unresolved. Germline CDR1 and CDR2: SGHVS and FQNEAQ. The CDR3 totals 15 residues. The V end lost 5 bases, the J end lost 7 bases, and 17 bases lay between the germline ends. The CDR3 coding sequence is TGTGCCAGCAGCCCAACAAGGGTTTATGACGGGGAGCTGTTTTTT. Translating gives CASSPTRVYDGELFF. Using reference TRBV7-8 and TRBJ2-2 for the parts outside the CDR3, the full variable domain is GAGVSQSPRYKVAKRGQDVALRCDPISGHVSLFWYQQALGQGPEFLTYFQNEAQLDKSGLPSDRFFAERPEGSVSTLKIQRTQQEDSAVYLCASSPTRVYDGELFFGEGSRLTVL.

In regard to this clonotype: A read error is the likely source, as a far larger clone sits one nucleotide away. The CDR3 here is CASSLTGDWNTGELFF. CDR3 nucleotides: TGTGCCAGCAGCCTTACTGGGGATTGGAACACCGGGGAGCTGTTTTTT. V and J are TRBV5-8 and TRBJ2-2; no firm D call. Trimming removed 4 bases at V and 1 base at J, with 14 bases between. Looked up from germline, CDR1 is SGHTS and CDR2 is YDEGEE. The CDR3 has 16 amino acids.

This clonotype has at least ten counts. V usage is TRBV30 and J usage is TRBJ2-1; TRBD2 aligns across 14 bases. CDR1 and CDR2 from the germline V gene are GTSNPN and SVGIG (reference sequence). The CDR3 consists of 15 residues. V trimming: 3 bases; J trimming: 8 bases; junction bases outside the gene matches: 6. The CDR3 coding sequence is TGTGCCTGGAGCCCGGGACTAGCGGGAGCGGATGAGCAGTTCTTC. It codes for CAWSPGLAGADEQFF.

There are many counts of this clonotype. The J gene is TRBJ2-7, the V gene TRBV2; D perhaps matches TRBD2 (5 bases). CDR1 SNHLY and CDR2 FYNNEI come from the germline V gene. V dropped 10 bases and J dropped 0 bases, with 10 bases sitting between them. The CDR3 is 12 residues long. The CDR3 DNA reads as TGTGCCACAGAGGGTAGCTCCTACGAGCAGTACTTC. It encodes CATEGSSYEQYF.

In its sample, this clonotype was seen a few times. CDR3 bases: TGTGCCAGTATGGCCGGGGCCAACGTCCTGACTTTC. As protein: CASMAGANVLTF. The genes are TRBV19 and TRBJ2-6; unclear D gene. The CDR3 length is 12 residues. Germline-derived CDR1 and CDR2 are LNHDA and SQIVND (reference sequence). Trimming removed 7 bases from V and 4 bases from J, with 5 bases in between.

CDR3 nucleotides: TGTGCCAGCAGTTTCAGGGCATCCGGGACTAGCGGGAGGGCCTACAATGAGCAGTTCTTC. Its translation: CASSFRASGTSGRAYNEQFF. The rearrangement joins TRBV27 to TRBJ2-1; 16 nucleotides agree with TRBD2. This CDR3 has 20 residues. Germline V gene data show CDR1 as MNHEY and CDR2 as SMNVEV (reference sequence). J lost 2 bases, V lost 3 bases, and 10 bases had no gene match.

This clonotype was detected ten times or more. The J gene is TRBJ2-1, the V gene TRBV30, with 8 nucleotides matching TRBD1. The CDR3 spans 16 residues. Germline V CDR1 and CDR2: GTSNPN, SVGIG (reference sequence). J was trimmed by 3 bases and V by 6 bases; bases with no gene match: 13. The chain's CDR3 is CACRQGKNHFYNEQFF. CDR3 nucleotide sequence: TGTGCCTGTCGACAGGGGAAAAACCATTTCTACAATGAGCAGTTCTTC.

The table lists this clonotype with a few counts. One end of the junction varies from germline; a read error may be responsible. CDR3 DNA: TGTGCCAGCTCTAGTTGGGACACCGGGGGGCTGTTTTTT. This sequence encodes CASSSWDTGGLFF. The genes are TRBV6-1 and TRBJ2-2; TRBD1 or TRBD2 may be the D gene (6 bases each). Germline CDR1 reads MNHNS; CDR2 reads SASEGT. The CDR3 has 13 residues.

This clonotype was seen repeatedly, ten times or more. The CDR3 DNA reads as TGTGCCAGCAGTTCGGACAGGTTCTATGGCTACACCTTC. It is translated as CASSSDRFYGYTF. This chain uses TRBV27 with TRBJ1-2; TRBD1 aligns across 7 bases. Germline V gene data show CDR1 as MNHEY and CDR2 as SMNVEV (reference sequence). The CDR3 has 13 amino acids. With V trimmed by 4 bases and J by 4 bases, 3 bases remained unmatched.

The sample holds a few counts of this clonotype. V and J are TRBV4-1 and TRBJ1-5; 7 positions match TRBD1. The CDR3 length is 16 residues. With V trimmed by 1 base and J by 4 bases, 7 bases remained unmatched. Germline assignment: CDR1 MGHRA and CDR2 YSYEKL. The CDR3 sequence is CASSQGNRGGNQPQHF. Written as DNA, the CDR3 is TGCGCCAGCAGCCAAGGTAACAGGGGTGGGAATCAGCCCCAGCATTTT.

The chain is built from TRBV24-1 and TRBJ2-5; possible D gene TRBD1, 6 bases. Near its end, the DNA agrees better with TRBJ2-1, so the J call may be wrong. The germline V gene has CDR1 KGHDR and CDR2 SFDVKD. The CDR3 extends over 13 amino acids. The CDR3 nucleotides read TGTGCCACTTCGAGGGGGTCCTACAATGAGCAGTTCTTC. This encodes CATSRGSYNEQFF.

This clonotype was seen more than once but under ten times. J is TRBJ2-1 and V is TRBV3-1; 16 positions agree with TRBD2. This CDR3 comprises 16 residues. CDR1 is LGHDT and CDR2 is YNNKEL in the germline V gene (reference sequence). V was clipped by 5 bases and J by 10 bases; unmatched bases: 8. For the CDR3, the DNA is TGTGCCAGCAGCTGGGGACTAGCGGGAGGGCCAGAGGAGCAGTTCTTC. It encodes CASSWGLAGGPEEQFF.

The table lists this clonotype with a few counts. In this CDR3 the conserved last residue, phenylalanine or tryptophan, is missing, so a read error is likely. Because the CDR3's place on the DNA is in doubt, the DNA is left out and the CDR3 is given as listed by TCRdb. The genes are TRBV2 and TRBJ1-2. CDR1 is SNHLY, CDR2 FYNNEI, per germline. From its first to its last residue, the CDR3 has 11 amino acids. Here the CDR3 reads CASTFGGGEVL.

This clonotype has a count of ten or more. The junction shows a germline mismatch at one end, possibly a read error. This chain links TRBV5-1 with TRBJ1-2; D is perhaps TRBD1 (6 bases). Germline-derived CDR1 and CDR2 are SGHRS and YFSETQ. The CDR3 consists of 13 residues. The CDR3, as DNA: TGTGCCAGCAGCCCACGAGGGGGCTATGGCTACACCTTC. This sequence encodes CASSPRGGYGYTF.

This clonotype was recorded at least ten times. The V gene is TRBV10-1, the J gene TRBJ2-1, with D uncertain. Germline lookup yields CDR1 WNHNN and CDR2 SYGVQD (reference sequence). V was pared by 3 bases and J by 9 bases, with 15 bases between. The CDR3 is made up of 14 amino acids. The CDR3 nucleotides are TGCGCCAGCAGTGACCCGGGCCCTAGTAGTGAGCAGTTCTTC. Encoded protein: CASSDPGPSSEQFF.

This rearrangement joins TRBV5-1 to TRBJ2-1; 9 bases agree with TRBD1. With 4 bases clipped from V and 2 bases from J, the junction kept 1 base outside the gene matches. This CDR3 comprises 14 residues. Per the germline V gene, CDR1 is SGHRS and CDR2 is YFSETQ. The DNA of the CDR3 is TGCGCCAGCAGCGGGACAGGGACCTACAATGAGCAGTTCTTC. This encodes CASSGTGTYNEQFF.

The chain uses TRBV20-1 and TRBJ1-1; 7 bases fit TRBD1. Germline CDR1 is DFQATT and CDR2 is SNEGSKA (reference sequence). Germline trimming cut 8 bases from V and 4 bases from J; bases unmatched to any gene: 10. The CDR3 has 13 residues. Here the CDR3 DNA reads TGCAGTCCCAGGGACGCAGGGGGCACTGAAGCTTTCTTT. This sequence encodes CSPRDAGGTEAFF.

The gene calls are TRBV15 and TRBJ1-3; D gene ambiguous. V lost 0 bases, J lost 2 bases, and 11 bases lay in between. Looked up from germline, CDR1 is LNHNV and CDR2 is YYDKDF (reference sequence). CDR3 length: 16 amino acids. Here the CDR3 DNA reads TGTGCCACCAGCAGAGACCGGCCCAACACTGGAAACACCATATATTTT. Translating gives CATSRDRPNTGNTIYF.

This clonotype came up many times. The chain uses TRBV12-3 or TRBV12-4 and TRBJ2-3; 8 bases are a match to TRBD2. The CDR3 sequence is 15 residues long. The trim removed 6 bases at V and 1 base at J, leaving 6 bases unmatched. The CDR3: CASSQGLDGTDTQYF. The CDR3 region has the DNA TGTGCCAGCAGCCAGGGACTAGATGGCACAGATACGCAGTATTTT.

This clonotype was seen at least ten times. DNA for the CDR3: TGTGCCTGGAGTCTAGTGGATGAGCAGTTCTTC. Translated: CAWSLVDEQFF. V is TRBV30 and J is TRBJ2-1; D ambiguous. This CDR3 spans 11 amino acids. Trimming took off 2 bases at V and 8 bases at J, with 7 bases between the two ends. CDR1 is GTSNPN and CDR2 is SVGIG in the germline V gene (reference sequence).

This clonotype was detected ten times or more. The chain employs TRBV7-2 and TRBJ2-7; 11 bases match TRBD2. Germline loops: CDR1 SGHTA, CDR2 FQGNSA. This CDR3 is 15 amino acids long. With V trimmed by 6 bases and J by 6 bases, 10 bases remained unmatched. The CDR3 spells CASRRDPGTSGEQYF. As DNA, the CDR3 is TGTGCCAGCAGAAGGGATCCCGGGACTAGCGGCGAGCAGTACTTC.

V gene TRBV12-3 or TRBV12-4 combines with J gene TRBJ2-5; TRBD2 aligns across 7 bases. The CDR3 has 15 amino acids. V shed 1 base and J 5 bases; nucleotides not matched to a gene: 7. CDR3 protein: CASSLGGGARETQYF. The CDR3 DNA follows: TGTGCCAGCAGTTTAGGGGGAGGGGCACGGGAGACCCAGTACTTC.

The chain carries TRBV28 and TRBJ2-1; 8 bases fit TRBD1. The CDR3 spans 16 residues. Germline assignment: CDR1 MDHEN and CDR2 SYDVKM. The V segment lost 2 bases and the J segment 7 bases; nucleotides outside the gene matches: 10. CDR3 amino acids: CASSLIGQGAVNEQFF. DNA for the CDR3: TGTGCCAGCAGTTTAATCGGTCAGGGGGCTGTTAATGAGCAGTTCTTC.

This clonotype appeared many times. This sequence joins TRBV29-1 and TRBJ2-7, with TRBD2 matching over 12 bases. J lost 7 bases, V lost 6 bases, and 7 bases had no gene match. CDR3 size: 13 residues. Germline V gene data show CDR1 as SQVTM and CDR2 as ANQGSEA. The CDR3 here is CSVRTSGVWEQYF. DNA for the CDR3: TGCAGCGTCAGGACTAGCGGGGTGTGGGAGCAGTACTTC.

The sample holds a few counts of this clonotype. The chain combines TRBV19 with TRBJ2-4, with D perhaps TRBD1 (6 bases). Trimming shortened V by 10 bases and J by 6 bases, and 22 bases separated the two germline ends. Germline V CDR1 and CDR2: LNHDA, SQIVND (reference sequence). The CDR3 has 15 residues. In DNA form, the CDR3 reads TGTGCCACCAGAGGGGGAATTGGGGAGAGAAACATTCAGTACTTC. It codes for CATRGGIGERNIQYF.

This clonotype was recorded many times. CDR3 in DNA: TGTGCCAGCAGTTTAGCGTTAGGGGACTTCCAAGAGACCCAGTACTTC. Its protein product is CASSLALGDFQETQYF. The J gene is TRBJ2-5, the V gene TRBV12-3 or TRBV12-4, with D possibly matching TRBD2 (6 bases). Trimming took off 0 bases at V and 1 base at J, with 12 bases between the two ends. This CDR3 is 16 amino acids long.

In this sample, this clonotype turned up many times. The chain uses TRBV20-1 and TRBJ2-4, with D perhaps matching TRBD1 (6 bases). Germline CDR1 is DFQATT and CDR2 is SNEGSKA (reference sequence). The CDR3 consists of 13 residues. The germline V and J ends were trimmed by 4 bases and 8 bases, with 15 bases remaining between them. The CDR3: CSAKIQGWDIQYF. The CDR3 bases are TGCAGTGCTAAAATACAGGGTTGGGACATTCAGTACTTC.

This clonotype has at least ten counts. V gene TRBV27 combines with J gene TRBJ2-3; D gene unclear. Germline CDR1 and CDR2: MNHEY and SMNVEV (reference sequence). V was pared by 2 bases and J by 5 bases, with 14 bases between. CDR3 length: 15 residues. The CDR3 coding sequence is TGTGCCAGCAGTTTAGCTGGGTGGCCCGGAGATACGCAGTATTTT. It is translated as CASSLAGWPGDTQYF.